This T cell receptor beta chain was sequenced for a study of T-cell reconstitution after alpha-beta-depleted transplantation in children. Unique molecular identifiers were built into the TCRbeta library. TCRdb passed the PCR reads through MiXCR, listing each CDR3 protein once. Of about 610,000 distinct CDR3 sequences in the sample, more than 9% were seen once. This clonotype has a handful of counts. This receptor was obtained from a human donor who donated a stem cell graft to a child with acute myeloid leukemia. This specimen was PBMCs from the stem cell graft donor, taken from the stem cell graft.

The CDR3 sequence is CATQQGDTQYF. CDR3 nucleotide sequence: TGTGCCACCCAACAGGGAGATACGCAGTATTTT. This rearrangement joins TRBV2 to TRBJ2-3; D might be TRBD1 (6 bases). CDR3 length equals 11 residues. CDR1 and CDR2 (germline): SNHLY, FYNNEI. V lost 10 bases to trimming and J lost 5 bases, with 10 bases between them.